This record covers a single TCR beta chain. Its antigen is undetermined. V was pared by 3 bases and J by 0 bases, with 8 bases between. The V gene's germline CDR1 is MDHEN and CDR2 SYDVKM. This CDR3 is 15 amino acids long. This record comes from a study of OX40 agonist ivuxolimab in advanced cancers. TCRdb's copy holds only in-frame clones and misses some; the assay was immunoSEQ multiplex PCR. The data contain about 79,000 clones, around 92% of them singletons. General study results and limits: Compared with CD4+, CD8+ T cells on average had more expanded clones.

The sequence was collected from an adult with an advanced solid tumor such as melanoma, head and neck, liver or kidney cancer. The sample consisted of CD4+ or CD8+ T cells sorted from blood, taken in a trial of the OX40 agonist ivuxolimab. The chain employs TRBV28 and TRBJ1-4, with D possibly matching TRBD1 (6 bases). CDR3 nucleotide sequence: TGTGCCAGCAGTTTTGGACAGACAACTAATGAAAAACTGTTTTTT. Translating it yields CASSFGQTTNEKLFF.